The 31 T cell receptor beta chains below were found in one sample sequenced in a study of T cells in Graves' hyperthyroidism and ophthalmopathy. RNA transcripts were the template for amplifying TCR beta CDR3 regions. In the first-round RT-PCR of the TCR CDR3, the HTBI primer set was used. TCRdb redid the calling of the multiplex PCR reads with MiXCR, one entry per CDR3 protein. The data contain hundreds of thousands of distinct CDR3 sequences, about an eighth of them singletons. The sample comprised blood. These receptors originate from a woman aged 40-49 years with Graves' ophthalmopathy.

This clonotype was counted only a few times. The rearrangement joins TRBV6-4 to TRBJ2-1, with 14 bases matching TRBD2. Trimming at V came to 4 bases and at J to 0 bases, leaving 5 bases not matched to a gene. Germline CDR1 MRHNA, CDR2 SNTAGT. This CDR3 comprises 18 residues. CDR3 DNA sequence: TGTGCCAGCAGTGCCCAAGGACTAGCGGGGGGCTCCTACAATGAGCAGTTCTTC. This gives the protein CASSAQGLAGGSYNEQFF.

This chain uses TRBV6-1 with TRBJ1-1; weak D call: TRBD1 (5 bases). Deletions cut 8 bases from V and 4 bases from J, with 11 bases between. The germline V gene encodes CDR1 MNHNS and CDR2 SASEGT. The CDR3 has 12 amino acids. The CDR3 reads CASGQGGTEAFF. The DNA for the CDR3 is TGTGCCAGCGGCCAGGGAGGCACTGAAGCTTTCTTT.

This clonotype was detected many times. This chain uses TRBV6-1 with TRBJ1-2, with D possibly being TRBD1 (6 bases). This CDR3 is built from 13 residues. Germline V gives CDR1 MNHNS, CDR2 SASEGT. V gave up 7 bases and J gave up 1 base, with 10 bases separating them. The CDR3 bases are TGTGCCAGCAAGGGACACGTTAACTATGGCTACACCTTC. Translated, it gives CASKGHVNYGYTF.

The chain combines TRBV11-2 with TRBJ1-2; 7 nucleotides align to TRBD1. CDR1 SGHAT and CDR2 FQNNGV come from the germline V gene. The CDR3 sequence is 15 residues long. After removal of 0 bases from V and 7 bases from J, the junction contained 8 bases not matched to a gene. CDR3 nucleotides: TGTGCCAGCAGCTTAGAGGGTGAGGGGGCGCTTGGCTACACCTTC. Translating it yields CASSLEGEGALGYTF.

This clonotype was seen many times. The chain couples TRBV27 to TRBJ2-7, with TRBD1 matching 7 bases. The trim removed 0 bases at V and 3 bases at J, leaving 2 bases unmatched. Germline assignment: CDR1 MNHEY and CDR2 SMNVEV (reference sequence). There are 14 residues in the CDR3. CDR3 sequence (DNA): TGTGCCAGCAGTTTATCGACAGGGCTCTACGAGCAGTACTTC. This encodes CASSLSTGLYEQYF.

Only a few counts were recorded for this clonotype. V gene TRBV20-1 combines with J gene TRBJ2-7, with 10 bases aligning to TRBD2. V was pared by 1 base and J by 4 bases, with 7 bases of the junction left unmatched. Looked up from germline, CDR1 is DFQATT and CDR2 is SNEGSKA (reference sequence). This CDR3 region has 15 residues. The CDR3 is CSARGLAGDAYEQYF. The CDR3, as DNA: TGCAGTGCTAGAGGACTAGCGGGTGATGCTTACGAGCAGTACTTC.

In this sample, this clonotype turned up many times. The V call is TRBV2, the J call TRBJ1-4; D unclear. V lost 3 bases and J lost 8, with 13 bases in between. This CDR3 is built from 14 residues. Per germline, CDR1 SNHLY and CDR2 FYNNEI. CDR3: CASSDARPPEKLFF. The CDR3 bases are TGTGCCAGCAGTGACGCCCGACCGCCCGAAAAACTGTTTTTT.

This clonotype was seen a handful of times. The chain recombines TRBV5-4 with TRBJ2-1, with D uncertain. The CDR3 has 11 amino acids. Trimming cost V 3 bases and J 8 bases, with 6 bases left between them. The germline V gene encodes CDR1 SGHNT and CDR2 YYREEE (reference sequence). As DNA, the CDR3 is TGTGCCAGCAGCTCGCCGTATGAGCAGTTCTTC. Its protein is CASSSPYEQFF.

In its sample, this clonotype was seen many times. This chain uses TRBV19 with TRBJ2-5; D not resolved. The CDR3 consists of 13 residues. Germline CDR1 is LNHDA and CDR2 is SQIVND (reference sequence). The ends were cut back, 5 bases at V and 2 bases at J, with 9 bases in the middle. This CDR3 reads CASSWVLQETQYF. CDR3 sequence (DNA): TGTGCCAGTAGTTGGGTATTGCAAGAGACCCAGTACTTC.

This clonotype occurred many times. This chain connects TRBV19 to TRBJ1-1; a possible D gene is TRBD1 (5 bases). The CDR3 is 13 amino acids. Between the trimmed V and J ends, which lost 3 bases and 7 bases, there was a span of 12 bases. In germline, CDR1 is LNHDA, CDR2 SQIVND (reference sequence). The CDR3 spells CASSIQRGGEAFF. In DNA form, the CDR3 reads TGTGCCAGTAGTATTCAAAGGGGCGGTGAAGCTTTCTTT.

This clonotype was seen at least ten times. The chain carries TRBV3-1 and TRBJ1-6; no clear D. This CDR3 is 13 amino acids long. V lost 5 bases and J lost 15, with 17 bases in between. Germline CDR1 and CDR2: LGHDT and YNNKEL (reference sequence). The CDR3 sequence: CASSSKPPAVLHF. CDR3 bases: TGTGCCAGCAGCTCCAAGCCGCCGGCAGTCCTCCACTTT. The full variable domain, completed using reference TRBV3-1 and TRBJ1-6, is DTAVSQTPKYLVTQMGNDKSIKCEQNLGHDTMYWYKQDSKKFLKIMFSYNNKELIINETVPNRFSPKSPDKAHLNLHINSLELGDSAVYFCASSSKPPAVLHFGNGTRLTVT.

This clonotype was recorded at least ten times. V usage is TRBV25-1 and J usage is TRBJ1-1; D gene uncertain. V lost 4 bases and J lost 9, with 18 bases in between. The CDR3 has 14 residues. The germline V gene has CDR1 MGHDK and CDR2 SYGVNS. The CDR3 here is CASSGAGRDGKAFF. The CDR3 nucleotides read TGTGCCAGCAGTGGGGCGGGGAGGGATGGAAAAGCTTTCTTT.

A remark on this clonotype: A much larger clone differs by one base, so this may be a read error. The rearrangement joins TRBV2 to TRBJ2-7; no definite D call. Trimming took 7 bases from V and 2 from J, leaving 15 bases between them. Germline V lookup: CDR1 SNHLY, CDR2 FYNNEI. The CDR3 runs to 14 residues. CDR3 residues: CASTLLPTPYEQYF. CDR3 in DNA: TGTGCCAGCACCCTATTACCTACCCCCTACGAGCAGTACTTC. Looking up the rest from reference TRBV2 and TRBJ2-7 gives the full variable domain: EPEVTQTPSHQVTQMGQEVILRCVPISNHLYFYWYRQILGQKVEFLVSFYNNEISEKSEIFDDQFSVERPDGSNFTLKIRSTKLEDSAMYFCASTLLPTPYEQYFGPGTRLTVT.

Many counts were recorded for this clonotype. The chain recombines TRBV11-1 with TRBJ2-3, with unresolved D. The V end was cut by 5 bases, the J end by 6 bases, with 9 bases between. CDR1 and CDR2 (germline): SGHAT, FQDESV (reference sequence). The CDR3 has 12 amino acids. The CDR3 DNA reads TGTGCCAGCAGCAACAATCAGGATACGCAGTATTTT. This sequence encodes CASSNNQDTQYF. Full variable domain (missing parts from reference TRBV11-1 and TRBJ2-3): EAEVAQSPRYKITEKSQAVAFWCDPISGHATLYWYRQILGQGPELLVQFQDESVVDDSQLPKDRFSAERLKGVDSTLKIQPAELGDSAMYLCASSNNQDTQYFGPGTRLTVL.

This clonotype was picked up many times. The DNA for the CDR3 is TGTGCCATCAGTGAGTCCGTAGTCCGGGACAGAAGGCCAGCTTTCTTT. This encodes CAISESVVRDRRPAFF. The rearrangement uses TRBV10-3 and TRBJ1-1, with 7 bases identical to TRBD1. CDR1 ENHRY and CDR2 SYGVKD come from the germline V gene. The CDR3 runs 16 residues. The V gene end was trimmed by 0 bases and the J gene end by 10 bases; junction bases not matched to a gene: 14.

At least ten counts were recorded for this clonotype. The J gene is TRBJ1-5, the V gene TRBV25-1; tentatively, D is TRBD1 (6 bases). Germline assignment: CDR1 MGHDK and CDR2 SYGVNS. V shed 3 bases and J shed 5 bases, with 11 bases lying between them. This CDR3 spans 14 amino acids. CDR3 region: CASSDRDIYQPQHF. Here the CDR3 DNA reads TGTGCCAGCAGTGACAGGGACATTTATCAGCCCCAGCATTTT.

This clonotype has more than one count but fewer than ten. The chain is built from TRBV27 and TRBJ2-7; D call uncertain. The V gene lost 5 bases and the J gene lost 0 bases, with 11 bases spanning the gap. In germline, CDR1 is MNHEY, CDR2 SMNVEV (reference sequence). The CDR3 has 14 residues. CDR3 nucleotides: TGTGCCAGCAGTCCCTGGACGAGCTCCTACGAGCAGTACTTC. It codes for CASSPWTSSYEQYF.

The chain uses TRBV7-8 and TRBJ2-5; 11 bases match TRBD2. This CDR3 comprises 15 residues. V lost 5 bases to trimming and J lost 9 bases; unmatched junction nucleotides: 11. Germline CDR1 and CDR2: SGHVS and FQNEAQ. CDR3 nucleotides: TGTGCCAGCAGCCCCGGGACTAGCGGATTCGGGCCCCAGTACTTC. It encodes CASSPGTSGFGPQYF.

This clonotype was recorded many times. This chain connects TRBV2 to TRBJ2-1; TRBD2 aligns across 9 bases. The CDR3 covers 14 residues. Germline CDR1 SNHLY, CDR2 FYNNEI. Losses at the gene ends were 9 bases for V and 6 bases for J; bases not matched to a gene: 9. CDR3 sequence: CASLAGELSNEQFF. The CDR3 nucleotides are TGTGCCAGTTTAGCGGGGGAACTCTCCAATGAGCAGTTCTTC. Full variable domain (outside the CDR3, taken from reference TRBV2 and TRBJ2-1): EPEVTQTPSHQVTQMGQEVILRCVPISNHLYFYWYRQILGQKVEFLVSFYNNEISEKSEIFDDQFSVERPDGSNFTLKIRSTKLEDSAMYFCASLAGELSNEQFFGPGTRLTVL.

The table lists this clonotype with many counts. The CDR3 loop reads CASSLQGQSNSPLHF. CDR3 sequence (DNA): TGTGCCAGCAGCCTCCAGGGACAGTCCAATTCACCCCTCCACTTT. The rearrangement joins TRBV14 to TRBJ1-6, with 7 bases fitting TRBD1. CDR1 and CDR2 from the germline V gene are SGHDN and FVKESK. V lost 4 bases to trimming and J lost 7 bases; unmatched junction nucleotides: 7. This CDR3 region has 15 residues.

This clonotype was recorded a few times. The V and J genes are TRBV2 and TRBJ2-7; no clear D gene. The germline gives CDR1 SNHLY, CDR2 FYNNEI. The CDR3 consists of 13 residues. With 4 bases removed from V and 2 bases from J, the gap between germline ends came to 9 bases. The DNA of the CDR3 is TGTGCCAGCAGTGCCGACAAGACCTACGAGCAGTACTTC. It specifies CASSADKTYEQYF.

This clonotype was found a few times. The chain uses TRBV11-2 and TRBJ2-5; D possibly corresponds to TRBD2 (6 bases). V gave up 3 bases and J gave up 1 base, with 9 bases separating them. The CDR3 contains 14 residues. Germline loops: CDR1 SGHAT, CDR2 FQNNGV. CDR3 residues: CASSFAGPQETQYF. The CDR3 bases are TGTGCCAGCAGCTTTGCGGGACCCCAAGAGACCCAGTACTTC.

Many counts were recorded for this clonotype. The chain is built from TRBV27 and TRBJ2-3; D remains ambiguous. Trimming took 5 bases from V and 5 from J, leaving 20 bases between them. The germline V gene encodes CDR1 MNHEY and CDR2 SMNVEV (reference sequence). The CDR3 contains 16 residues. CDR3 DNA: TGTGCCAGCAGTCCCATCTATCCGGGTCAGAAAGATACGCAGTATTTT. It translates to CASSPIYPGQKDTQYF.

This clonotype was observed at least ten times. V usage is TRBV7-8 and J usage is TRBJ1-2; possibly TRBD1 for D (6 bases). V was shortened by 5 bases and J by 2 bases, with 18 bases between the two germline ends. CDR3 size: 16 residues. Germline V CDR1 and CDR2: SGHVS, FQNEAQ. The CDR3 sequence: CASSLRPGQMNYGYTF. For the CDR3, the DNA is TGTGCCAGCAGCCTTAGGCCTGGACAGATGAACTATGGCTACACCTTC.

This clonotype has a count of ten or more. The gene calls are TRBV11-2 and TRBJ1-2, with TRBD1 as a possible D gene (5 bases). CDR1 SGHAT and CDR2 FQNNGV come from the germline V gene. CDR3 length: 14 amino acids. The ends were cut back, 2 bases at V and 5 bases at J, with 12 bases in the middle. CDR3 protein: CASSLNTGGYGYTF. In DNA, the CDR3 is TGTGCCAGCAGCTTAAATACGGGGGGGTATGGCTACACCTTC.

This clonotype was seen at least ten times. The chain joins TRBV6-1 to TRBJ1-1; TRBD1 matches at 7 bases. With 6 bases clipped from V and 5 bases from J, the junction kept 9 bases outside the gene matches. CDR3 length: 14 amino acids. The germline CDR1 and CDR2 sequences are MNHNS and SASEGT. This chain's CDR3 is CASRRGPVGTEAFF. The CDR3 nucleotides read TGTGCCAGCAGAAGGGGGCCCGTCGGGACTGAAGCTTTCTTT.

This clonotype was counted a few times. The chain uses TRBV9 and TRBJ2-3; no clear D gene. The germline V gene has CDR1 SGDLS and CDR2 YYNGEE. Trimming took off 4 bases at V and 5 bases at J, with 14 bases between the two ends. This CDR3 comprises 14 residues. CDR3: CASSPLGNGDTQYF. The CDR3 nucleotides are TGTGCCAGCAGCCCCCTTGGGAATGGAGATACGCAGTATTTT.

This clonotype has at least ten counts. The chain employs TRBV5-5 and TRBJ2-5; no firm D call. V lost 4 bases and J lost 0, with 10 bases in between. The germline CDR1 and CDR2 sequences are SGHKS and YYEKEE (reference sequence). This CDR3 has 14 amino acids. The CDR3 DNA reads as TGTGCCAGCAGCCGAGTCCGGTACCAAGAGACCCAGTACTTC. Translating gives CASSRVRYQETQYF.

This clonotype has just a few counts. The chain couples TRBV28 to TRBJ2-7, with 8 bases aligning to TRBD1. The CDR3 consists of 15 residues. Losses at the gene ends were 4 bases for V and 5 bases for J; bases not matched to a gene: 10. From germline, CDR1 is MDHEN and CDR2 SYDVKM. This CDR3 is CASSSNPTGAHEQYF. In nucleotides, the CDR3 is TGTGCCAGCAGTTCGAATCCGACAGGGGCCCACGAGCAGTACTTC.

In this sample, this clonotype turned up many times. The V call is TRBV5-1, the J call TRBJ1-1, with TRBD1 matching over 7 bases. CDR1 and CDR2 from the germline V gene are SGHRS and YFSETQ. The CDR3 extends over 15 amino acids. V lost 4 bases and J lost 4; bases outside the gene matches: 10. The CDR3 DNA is TGCGCCAGCAGCCCCGAGACAGGGTGGACCACTGAAGCTTTCTTT. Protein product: CASSPETGWTTEAFF.

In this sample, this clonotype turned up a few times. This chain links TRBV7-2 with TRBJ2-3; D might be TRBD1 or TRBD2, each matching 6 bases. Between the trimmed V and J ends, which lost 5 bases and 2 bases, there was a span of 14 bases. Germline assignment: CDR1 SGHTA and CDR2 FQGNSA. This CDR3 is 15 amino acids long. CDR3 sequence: CASSPWGAPTDTQYF. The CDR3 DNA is TGTGCCAGCAGCCCGTGGGGGGCCCCCACAGATACGCAGTATTTT.